A selection of T cell receptor beta chains follows, all from one sample in a study of T cells in localized non-small cell lung cancer. The protocol was immunoSEQ multiplex PCR, while the TCRdb copy is restricted to in-frame clones and leaves out a portion. This sample yields approximately 16,000 clones, of which approximately 85% are seen a single time; over 4% belongs to the top ten. The sample consisted of peripheral blood, taken before any cancer treatment. These receptors were collected from a woman aged 40-69 years with stage I lung adenocarcinoma. Each CDR3 is given with its conserved first and last residue. The order of the fields is D gene, J gene, V gene, clone size, CDR3 protein, CDR3 DNA. A D gene is named only where the DNA matches it firmly. Some rows mark clone size as missing; the rest say once, few, many or name a class of expanded clone.

. TRBJ1-1 TRBV6-6 . CASTPTANTEAFF TGTGCCAGCACCCCGACAGCCAACACTGAAGCTTTCTTT
TRBD1 TRBJ1-1 TRBV19 once CASTLTGGYTEAFF TGTGCCAGTACACTGACAGGGGGCTACACTGAAGCTTTCTTT
. TRBJ1-1 TRBV2 . CATSGRMNTEAFF TGTGCTACCAGTGGGCGTATGAACACTGAAGCTTTCTTT
TRBD1 TRBJ2-7 TRBV19 . CASSFGQGTYEQYF TGTGCCAGTAGTTTCGGACAGGGGACCTACGAGCAGTACTTC
. TRBJ1-3 TRBV15 . CATNGDNEDTIYF TGTGCCACTAACGGGGACAATGAGGACACCATATATTTT
. TRBJ1-6 TRBV5-6 few CASSLERYNSPLHF TGTGCCAGCAGCTTGGAACGGTATAATTCACCCCTCCACTTT
. TRBJ1-2 TRBV5-1 . CASSFGAGGNYGYTF TGCGCCAGCAGCTTCGGGGCAGGAGGGAACTATGGCTACACCTTC
. TRBJ2-1 TRBV7-2 . CASSPYNEQFF TGTGCCAGCAGCCCTTACAATGAGCAGTTCTTC
TRBD1 TRBJ1-5 TRBV19 . CASSIGTGGWRDQPQHF TGTGCCAGTAGTATAGGGACAGGGGGCTGGAGGGATCAGCCCCAGCATTTT
. TRBJ2-2 TRBV6-5 . CASSYDSGTGELFF TGTGCCAGCAGTTATGATTCGGGCACCGGGGAGCTGTTTTTT
. TRBJ1-5 TRBV15 . CATRSYSNQPQHF TGTGCCACCAGGTCGTATAGCAATCAGCCCCAGCATTTT
. TRBJ1-2 TRBV6-5 . CASSYSSNYGYTF TGTGCCAGCAGTTACAGCTCTAACTATGGCTACACCTTC
. TRBJ2-7 TRBV21-1 . CASSKGGGASRGLYEQYF TGTGCCAGCAGCAAAGGGGGCGGCGCGTCGCGGGGCCTCTACGAGCAGTACTTC
. TRBJ2-1 TRBV9 . CASSATMGDRSHPQTYNEQFF TGTGCCAGCAGCGCCACAATGGGTGACAGGTCTCATCCCCAAACTTACAATGAGCAGTTCTTC
. TRBJ1-1 TRBV19 . CASSPSRDTKFEAFF TGTGCCAGTAGTCCATCCAGGGATACCAAATTTGAAGCTTTCTTT
TRBD1 TRBJ2-6 TRBV27 . CASGSQGTGANVLTF TGTGCCAGCGGCTCACAGGGGACGGGGGCCAACGTCCTGACTTTC
. TRBJ1-1 TRBV2 . CASREGRTYNTEAFF TGTGCCAGCAGGGAAGGTCGAACCTATAACACTGAAGCTTTCTTT
. TRBJ2-5 TRBV2 . CASSVTGQETQYF TGTGCCAGCAGTGTAACTGGCCAAGAGACCCAGTACTTC
. TRBJ1-1 TRBV2 . CASSIGRNTEAFF TGTGCCAGCAGTATTGGCCGAAACACTGAAGCTTTCTTT
. TRBJ2-1 TRBV25-1 . CASSDGGPFYNEQFF TGTGCCAGCAGTGACGGGGGCCCGTTTTACAATGAGCAGTTCTTC
. TRBJ2-7 TRBV7-2 once CASSLLGRAYEQYF TGTGCCAGCAGCTTACTAGGCAGGGCCTACGAGCAGTACTTC
. TRBJ2-2 TRBV9 . CASSVVMTGAGELFF TGTGCCAGCAGCGTAGTTATGACGGGGGCCGGGGAGCTGTTTTTT
. TRBJ1-1 TRBV7-2 . CASSRANFFRVNTEAFF TGTGCCAGCAGCCGAGCCAACTTTTTCCGGGTGAACACTGAAGCTTTCTTT
. TRBJ2-3 TRBV18 . CASSHLVPTQYF TGTGCCAGCTCACACCTAGTACCGACGCAGTATTTT
. TRBJ2-7 TRBV28 . CATGAYEQYF TGTGCCACCGGGGCCTACGAGCAGTACTTC
TRBD1 TRBJ2-2 TRBV18 . CASSPPTGGTGELFF TGTGCCAGCTCACCACCGACAGGGGGCACCGGGGAGCTGTTTTTT
. TRBJ2-2 TRBV5-1 few CASRSRGGQGELFF TGCGCCAGCAGGTCCCGTGGGGGGCAAGGGGAGCTGTTTTTT
TRBD1 TRBJ2-2 TRBV7-2 . CASSPRGLNTGELFF TGTGCCAGCAGCCCCAGGGGGCTGAACACCGGGGAGCTGTTTTTT
. TRBJ2-6 TRBV4-1 . CASSQDEASGANVLTF TGCGCCAGCAGCCAAGATGAGGCCTCTGGGGCCAACGTCCTGACTTTC